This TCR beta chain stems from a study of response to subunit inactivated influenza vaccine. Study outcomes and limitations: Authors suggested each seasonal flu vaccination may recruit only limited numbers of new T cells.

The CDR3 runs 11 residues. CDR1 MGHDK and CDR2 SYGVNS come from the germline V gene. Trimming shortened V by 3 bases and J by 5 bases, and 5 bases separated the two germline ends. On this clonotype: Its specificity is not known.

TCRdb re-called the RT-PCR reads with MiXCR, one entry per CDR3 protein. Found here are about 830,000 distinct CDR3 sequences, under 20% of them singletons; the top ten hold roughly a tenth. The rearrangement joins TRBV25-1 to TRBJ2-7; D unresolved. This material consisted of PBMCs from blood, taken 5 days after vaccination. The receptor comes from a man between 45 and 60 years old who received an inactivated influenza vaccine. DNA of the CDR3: TGTGCCAGCAGTGAGGCCGACGAGCAGTACTTC. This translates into CASSEADEQYF.